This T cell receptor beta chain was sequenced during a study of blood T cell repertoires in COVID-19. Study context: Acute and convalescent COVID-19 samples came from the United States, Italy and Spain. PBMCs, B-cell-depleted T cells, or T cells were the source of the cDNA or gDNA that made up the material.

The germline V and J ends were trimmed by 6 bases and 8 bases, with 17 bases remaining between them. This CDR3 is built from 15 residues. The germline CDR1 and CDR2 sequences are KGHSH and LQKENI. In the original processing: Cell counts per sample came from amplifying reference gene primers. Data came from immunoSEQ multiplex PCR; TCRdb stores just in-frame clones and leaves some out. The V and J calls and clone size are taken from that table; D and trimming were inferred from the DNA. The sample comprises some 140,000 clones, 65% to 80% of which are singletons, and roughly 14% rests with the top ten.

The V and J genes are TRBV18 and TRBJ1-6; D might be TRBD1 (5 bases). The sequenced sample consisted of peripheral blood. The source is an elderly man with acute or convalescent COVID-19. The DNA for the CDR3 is TGTGCCAGCTCCCCAAGGGGTGGATCGGATTCACCCCTCCACTTT. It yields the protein CASSPRGGSDSPLHF.